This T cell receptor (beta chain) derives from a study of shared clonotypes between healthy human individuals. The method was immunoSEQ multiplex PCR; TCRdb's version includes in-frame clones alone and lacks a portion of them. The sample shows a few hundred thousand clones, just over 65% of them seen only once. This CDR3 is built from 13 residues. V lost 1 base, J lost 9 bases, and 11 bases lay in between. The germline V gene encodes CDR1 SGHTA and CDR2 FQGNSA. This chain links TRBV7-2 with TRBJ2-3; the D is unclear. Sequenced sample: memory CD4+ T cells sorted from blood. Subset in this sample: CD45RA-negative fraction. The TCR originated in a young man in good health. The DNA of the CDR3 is TGTGCCAGCAGCTTAGTGGTCCAGGCAACGCAGTATTTT. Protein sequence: CASSLVVQATQYF.